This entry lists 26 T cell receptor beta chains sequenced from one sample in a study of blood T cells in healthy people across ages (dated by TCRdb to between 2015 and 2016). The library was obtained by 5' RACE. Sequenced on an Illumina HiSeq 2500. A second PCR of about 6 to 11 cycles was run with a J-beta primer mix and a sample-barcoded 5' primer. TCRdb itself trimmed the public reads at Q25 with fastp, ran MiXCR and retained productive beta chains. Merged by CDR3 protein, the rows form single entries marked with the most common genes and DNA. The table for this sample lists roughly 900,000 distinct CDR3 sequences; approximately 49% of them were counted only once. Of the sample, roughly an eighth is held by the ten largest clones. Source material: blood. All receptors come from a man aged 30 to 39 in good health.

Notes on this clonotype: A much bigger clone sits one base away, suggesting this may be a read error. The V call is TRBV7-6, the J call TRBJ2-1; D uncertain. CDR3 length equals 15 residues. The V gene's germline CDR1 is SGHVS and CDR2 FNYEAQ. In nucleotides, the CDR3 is TGTGCCAGCAGCTTAAGGCCAGTCTCCTACAGTGAGCAGTTCTTC. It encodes CASSLRPVSYSEQFF.

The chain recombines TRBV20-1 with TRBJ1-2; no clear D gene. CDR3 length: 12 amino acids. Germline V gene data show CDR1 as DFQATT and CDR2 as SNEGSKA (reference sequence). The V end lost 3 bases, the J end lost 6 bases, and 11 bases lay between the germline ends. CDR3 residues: CSARGLTDGYTF. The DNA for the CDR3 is TGCAGTGCTAGGGGATTAACGGATGGCTACACCTTC.

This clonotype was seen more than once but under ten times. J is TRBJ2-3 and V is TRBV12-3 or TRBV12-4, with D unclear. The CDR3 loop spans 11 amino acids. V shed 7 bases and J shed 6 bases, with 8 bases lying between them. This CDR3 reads CASTSLDTQYF. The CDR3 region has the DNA TGTGCCAGCACCTCCCTGGATACGCAGTATTTT.

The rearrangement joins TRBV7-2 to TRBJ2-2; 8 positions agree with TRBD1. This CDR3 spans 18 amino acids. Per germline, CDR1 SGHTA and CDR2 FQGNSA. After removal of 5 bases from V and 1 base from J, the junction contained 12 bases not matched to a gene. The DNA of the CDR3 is TGTGCCAGCAGCGGGTTTACACAGGGGGGTATGAACACCGGGGAGCTGTTTTTT. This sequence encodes CASSGFTQGGMNTGELFF.

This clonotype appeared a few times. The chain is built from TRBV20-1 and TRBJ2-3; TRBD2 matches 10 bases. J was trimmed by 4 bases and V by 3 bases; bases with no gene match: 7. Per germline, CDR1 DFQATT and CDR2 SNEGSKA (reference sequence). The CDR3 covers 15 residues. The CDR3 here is CSARWASGGADTQYF. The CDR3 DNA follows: TGCAGTGCTAGGTGGGCTAGCGGGGGAGCAGATACGCAGTATTTT.

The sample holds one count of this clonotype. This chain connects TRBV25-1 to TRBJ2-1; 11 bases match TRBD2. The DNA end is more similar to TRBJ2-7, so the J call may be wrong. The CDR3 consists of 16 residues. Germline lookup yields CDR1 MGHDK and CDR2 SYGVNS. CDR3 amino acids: CASSESGSGGGNEQYF. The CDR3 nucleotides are TGTGCCAGCAGTGAATCCGGTAGCGGGGGGGGCAATGAGCAGTACTTC.

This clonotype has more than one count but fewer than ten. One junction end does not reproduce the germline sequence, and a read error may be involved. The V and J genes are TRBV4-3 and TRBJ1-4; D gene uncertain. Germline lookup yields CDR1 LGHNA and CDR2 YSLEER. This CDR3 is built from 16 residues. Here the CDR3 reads CASSQERALTNEKLFF. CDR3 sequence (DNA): TGCGCCAGCAGCCAAGAGAGGGCGCTGACTAACGAAAAACTGTTTTTT.

CDR3 protein: CASSSGRGIYGYTF. The CDR3 bases are TGCGCCAGCAGCTCGGGCAGGGGCATCTATGGCTACACCTTC. The chain links TRBV5-1 to TRBJ1-2, with D maybe TRBD1 (6 bases). The germline V gene has CDR1 SGHRS and CDR2 YFSETQ. The V and J ends lost 3 bases and 4 bases respectively, with 13 bases between them. The CDR3 is 14 amino acids.

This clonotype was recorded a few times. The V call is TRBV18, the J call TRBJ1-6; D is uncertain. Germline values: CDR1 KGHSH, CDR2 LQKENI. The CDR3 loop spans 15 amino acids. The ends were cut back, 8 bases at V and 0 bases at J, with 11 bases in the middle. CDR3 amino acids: CASRGSVSYNSPLHF. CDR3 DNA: TGTGCCAGCCGAGGAAGTGTCTCCTATAATTCACCCCTCCACTTT.

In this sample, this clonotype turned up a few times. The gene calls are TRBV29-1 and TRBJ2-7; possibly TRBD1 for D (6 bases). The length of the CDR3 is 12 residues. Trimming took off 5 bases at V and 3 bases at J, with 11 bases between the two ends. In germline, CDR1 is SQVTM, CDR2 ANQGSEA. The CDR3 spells CSVRPQGYEQYF. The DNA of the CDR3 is TGCAGCGTTCGTCCACAGGGCTACGAGCAGTACTTC.

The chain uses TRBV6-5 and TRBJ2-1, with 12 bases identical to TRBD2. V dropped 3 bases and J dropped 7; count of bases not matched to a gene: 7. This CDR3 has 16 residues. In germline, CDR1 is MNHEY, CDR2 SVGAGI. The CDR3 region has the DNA TGTGCCAGCAGTTATAGGAAGACTAGCGGGGGTAATGAGCAGTTCTTC. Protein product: CASSYRKTSGGNEQFF.

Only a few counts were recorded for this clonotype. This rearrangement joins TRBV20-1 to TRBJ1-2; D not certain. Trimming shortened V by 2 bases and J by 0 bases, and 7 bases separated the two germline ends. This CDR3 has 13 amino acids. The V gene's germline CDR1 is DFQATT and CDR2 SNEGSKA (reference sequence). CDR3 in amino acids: CSARNRANYGYTF. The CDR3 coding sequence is TGCAGTGCTAGAAACAGAGCTAACTATGGCTACACCTTC.

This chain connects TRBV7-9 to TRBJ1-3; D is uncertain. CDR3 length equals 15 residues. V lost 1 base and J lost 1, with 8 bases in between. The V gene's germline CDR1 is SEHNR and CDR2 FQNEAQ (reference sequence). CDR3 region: CASSLGSFSGNTIYF. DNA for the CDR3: TGTGCCAGCAGCTTAGGGAGCTTTTCTGGAAACACCATATATTTT.

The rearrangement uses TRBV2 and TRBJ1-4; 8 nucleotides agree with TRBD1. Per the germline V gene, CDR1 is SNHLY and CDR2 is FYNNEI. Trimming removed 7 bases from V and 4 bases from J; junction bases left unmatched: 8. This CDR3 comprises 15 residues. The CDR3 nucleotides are TGTGCCAGCAACCGGCAGGGGGCTGGTAATGAAAAACTGTTTTTT. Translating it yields CASNRQGAGNEKLFF.

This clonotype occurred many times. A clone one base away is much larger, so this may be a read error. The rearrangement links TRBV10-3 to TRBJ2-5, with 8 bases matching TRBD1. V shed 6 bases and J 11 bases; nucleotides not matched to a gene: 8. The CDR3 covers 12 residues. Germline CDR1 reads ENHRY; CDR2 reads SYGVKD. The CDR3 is CAISGTGNEQYF. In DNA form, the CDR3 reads TGTGCCATCAGCGGGACAGGCAATGAGCAGTACTTC.

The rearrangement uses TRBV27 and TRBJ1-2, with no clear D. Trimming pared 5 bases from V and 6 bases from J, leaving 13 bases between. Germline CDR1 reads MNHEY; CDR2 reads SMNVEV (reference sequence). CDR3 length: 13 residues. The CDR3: CASSLTPRDGYTF. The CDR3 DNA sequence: TGTGCCAGCAGTCTTACTCCCCGAGATGGCTACACCTTC.

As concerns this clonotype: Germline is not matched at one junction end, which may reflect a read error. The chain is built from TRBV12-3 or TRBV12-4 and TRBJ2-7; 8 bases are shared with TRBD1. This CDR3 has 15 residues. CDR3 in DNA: TGTGTCAGCACCTTTGGACAGGGAGGTTCCTACGAGCAGTACTTC. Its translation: CVSTFGQGGSYEQYF.

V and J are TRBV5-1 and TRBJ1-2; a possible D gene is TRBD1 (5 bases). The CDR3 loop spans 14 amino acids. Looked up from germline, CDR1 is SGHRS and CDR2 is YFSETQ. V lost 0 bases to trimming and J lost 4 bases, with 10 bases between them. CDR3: CASSLEGSLYGYTF. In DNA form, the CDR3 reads TGCGCCAGCAGCTTGGAGGGGAGCCTCTATGGCTACACCTTC.

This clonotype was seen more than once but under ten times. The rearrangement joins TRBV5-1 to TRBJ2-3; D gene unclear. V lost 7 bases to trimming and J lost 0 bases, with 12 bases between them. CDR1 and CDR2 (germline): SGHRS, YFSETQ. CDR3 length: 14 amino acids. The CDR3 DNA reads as TGCGCCAGCCAAACCGCTACTAGCACAGATACGCAGTATTTT. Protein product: CASQTATSTDTQYF.

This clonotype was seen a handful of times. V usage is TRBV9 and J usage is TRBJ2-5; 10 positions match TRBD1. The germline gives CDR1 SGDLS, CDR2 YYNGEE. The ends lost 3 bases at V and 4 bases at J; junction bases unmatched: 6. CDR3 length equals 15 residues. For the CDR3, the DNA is TGTGCCAGCAGCGCTGAGACAGGGGGCCCAGAGACCCAGTACTTC. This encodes CASSAETGGPETQYF.

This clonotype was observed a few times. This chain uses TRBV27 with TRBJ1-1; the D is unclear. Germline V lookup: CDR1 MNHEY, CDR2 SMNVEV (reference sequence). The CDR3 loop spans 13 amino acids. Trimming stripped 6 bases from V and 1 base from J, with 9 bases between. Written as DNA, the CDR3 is TGTGCCAGCAGACCTCGGGAGAACACTGAAGCTTTCTTT. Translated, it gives CASRPRENTEAFF.

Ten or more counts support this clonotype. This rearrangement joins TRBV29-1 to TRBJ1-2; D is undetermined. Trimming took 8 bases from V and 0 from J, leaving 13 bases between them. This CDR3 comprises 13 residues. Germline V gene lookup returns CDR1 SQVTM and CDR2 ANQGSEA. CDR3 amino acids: CSSDKGSNYGYTF. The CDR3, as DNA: TGCAGCTCCGACAAGGGTTCTAACTATGGCTACACCTTC.

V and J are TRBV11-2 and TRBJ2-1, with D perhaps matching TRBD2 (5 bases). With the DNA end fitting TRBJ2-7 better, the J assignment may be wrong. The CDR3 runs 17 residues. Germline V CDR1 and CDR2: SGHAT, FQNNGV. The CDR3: CASSSLIATFSYNEQYF. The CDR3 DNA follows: TGTGCCAGCAGCTCCTTAATAGCGACTTTCTCCTACAATGAGCAGTACTTC.

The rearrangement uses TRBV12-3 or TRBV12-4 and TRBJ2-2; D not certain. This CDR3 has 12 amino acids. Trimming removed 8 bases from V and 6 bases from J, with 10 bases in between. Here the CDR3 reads CASAPAPGELFF. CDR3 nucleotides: TGTGCCAGCGCCCCCGCCCCCGGGGAGCTGTTTTTT.

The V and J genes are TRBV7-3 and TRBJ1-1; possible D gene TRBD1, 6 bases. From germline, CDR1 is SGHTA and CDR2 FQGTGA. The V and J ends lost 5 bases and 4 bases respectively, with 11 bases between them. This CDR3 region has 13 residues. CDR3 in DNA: TGTGCCAGCAGCGCAGGGGAGGGCACTGAAGCTTTCTTT. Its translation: CASSAGEGTEAFF.

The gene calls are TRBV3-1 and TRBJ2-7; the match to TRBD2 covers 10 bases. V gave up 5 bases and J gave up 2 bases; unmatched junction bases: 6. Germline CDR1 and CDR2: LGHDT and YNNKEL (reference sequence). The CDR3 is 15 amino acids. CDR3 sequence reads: CASSYLAGATYEQYF. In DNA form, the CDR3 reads TGTGCCAGCAGCTATCTAGCGGGGGCCACCTACGAGCAGTACTTC.